The 23 T cell receptor beta chains below all came from one sample that was sequenced in a study of cytomegalovirus exposure and HLA in healthy donors. Using immunoSEQ multiplex PCR, the repertoire was profiled, and TCRdb retains in-frame clones only, with some absent. The table records approximately 150,000 clones, 87% of them present only once. Sequences were obtained from PBMCs. The receptors stem from a man between 18 and 35 years old in good health and CMV-seropositive.

The chain has TRBV7-3 and TRBJ2-2; 7 nucleotides match TRBD2. The CDR3 sequence is 15 residues long. The germline gives CDR1 SGHTA, CDR2 FQGTGA. Losses at the gene ends were 5 bases for V and 1 base for J; bases not matched to a gene: 4. DNA for the CDR3: TGTGCCAGCAGCCTCAGCGGGATGAACACCGGGGAGCTGTTTTTT. Protein: CASSLSGMNTGELFF.

The V gene is TRBV6-6, the J gene TRBJ2-3, with 9 bases lining up with TRBD2. V dropped 0 bases and J dropped 0; count of bases not matched to a gene: 1. In germline, CDR1 is MNHNY, CDR2 SVGAGI (reference sequence). The CDR3 has 16 residues. Written as DNA, the CDR3 is TGTGCCAGCAGTTACTCTACTAGCGGGAGCACAGATACGCAGTATTTT. Translated: CASSYSTSGSTDTQYF.

The count of this clone is one. This chain uses TRBV6-5 with TRBJ2-7; 9 bases align to TRBD2. The J segment lost 7 bases and the V segment lost 1 base, leaving 8 bases of the junction unmatched. This CDR3 is built from 15 residues. The germline V gene has CDR1 MNHEY and CDR2 SVGAGI. The CDR3 nucleotides are TGTGCCAGCAGTTACTTGTTAGCGGGAGCGGGGGAGCAGTACTTC. As protein: CASSYLLAGAGEQYF.

V and J are TRBV28 and TRBJ2-3; no clear D gene. Trimming shortened V by 3 bases and J by 0 bases, and 10 bases separated the two germline ends. The germline CDR1 and CDR2 sequences are MDHEN and SYDVKM. This CDR3 comprises 15 residues. The CDR3 region has the DNA TGTGCCAGCAGTTTGCCCGGAGACAGCACAGATACGCAGTATTTT. The encoded protein is CASSLPGDSTDTQYF.

The chain links TRBV27 to TRBJ2-1; TRBD2 aligns across 13 bases. CDR3 length: 14 amino acids. J was trimmed by 9 bases and V by 6 bases; bases with no gene match: 5. Looked up from germline, CDR1 is MNHEY and CDR2 is SMNVEV (reference sequence). Here the CDR3 DNA reads TGTGCCAGCAGAAGACTAGCGGGAGGCCGTGAGCAGTTCTTC. Protein: CASRRLAGGREQFF.

This chain connects TRBV6-5 to TRBJ2-1, with TRBD1 identical over 10 bases. The CDR3 totals 15 residues. With 6 bases clipped from V and 7 bases from J, the junction kept 9 bases outside the gene matches. CDR1 MNHEY and CDR2 SVGAGI come from the germline V gene. The CDR3 DNA reads as TGTGCCAGCAGCTACGACAGGGGGCTTAGTAATGAGCAGTTCTTC. Its translation is CASSYDRGLSNEQFF.

This rearrangement joins TRBV9 to TRBJ2-2; 7 bases match TRBD2. The CDR3 has 16 residues. The trim removed 0 bases at V and 0 bases at J, leaving 2 bases unmatched. Per germline, CDR1 SGDLS and CDR2 YYNGEE. The CDR3 loop is CASSVDGGANTGELFF. The DNA of the CDR3 is TGTGCCAGCAGCGTAGATGGGGGGGCGAACACCGGGGAGCTGTTTTTT.

The sample holds one count of this clone. The chain recombines TRBV2 with TRBJ2-1; 8 bases map to TRBD1. V trimming: 8 bases; J trimming: 5 bases; junction bases outside the gene matches: 14. Germline V gene lookup returns CDR1 SNHLY and CDR2 FYNNEI. The CDR3 covers 16 residues. CDR3 DNA: TGTGCCAGCTGCTATTCTGGACAGGGCCTTAACAATGAGCAGTTCTTC. This gives the protein CASCYSGQGLNNEQFF. The full variable domain, its missing parts supplied by reference TRBV2 and TRBJ2-1, is EPEVTQTPSHQVTQMGQEVILRCVPISNHLYFYWYRQILGQKVEFLVSFYNNEISEKSEIFDDQFSVERPDGSNFTLKIRSTKLEDSAMYFCASCYSGQGLNNEQFFGPGTRLTVL.

The chain joins TRBV5-1 to TRBJ1-3; D is perhaps TRBD1 (5 bases). The V gene lost 4 bases and the J gene lost 0 bases, with 17 bases spanning the gap. CDR3 length equals 17 residues. Germline lookup yields CDR1 SGHRS and CDR2 YFSETQ. CDR3 loop: CASSAASLGDSGNTIYF. DNA of the CDR3: TGCGCCAGCAGCGCCGCAAGTCTAGGGGACTCTGGAAACACCATATATTTT. The full variable domain, with the rest looked up from reference TRBV5-1 and TRBJ1-3, is KAGVTQTPRYLIKTRGQQVTLSCSPISGHRSVSWYQQTPGQGLQFLFEYFSETQRNKGNFPGRFSGRQFSNSRSEMNVSTLELGDSALYLCASSAASLGDSGNTIYFGEGSWLTVV.

J is TRBJ2-1 and V is TRBV5-1, with 10 bases aligning to TRBD1. V shed 0 bases and J 5 bases; nucleotides not matched to a gene: 8. In germline, CDR1 is SGHRS, CDR2 YFSETQ. The CDR3 loop spans 17 amino acids. CDR3 loop: CASSLVPGQGPNNEQFF. CDR3 bases: TGCGCCAGCAGCTTGGTCCCGGGACAGGGGCCGAACAATGAGCAGTTCTTC.

The chain links TRBV5-6 to TRBJ2-1; maybe TRBD2 (6 bases). The ends were cut back, 4 bases at V and 3 bases at J, with 17 bases in the middle. Germline loops: CDR1 SGHDT, CDR2 YYEEEE. The CDR3 sequence is 16 residues long. Here the CDR3 DNA reads TGTGCCAGCAGCCCGAGGTTGACTAGTAGCTACAATGAGCAGTTCTTC. It yields the protein CASSPRLTSSYNEQFF. Looking up the rest from reference TRBV5-6 and TRBJ2-1 gives the full variable domain: DAGVTQSPTHLIKTRGQQVTLRCSPKSGHDTVSWYQQALGQGPQFIFQYYEEEERQRGNFPDRFSGHQFPNYSSELNVNALLLGDSALYLCASSPRLTSSYNEQFFGPGTRLTVL.

The chain has TRBV6-5 and TRBJ2-1; TRBD2 agrees at 12 bases. The germline V gene has CDR1 MNHEY and CDR2 SVGAGI. There are 15 residues in the CDR3. After removal of 4 bases from V and 6 bases from J, the junction contained 4 bases not matched to a gene. The CDR3 coding sequence is TGTGCCAGCAGTTCGCGACTAGCGGGAGTCAATGAGCAGTTCTTC. Amino acid sequence: CASSSRLAGVNEQFF.

This clone has a single count. The V and J genes are TRBV6-1 and TRBJ1-1; TRBD1 aligns across 8 bases. Trimming removed 10 bases from V and 2 bases from J; junction bases left unmatched: 12. Germline V gives CDR1 MNHNS, CDR2 SASEGT. The CDR3 runs to 15 residues. The CDR3 spells CAILRDRRSNTEAFF. DNA for the CDR3: TGTGCCATTCTCCGGGACAGGAGATCTAACACTGAAGCTTTCTTT.

This sequence joins TRBV18 and TRBJ2-5; 7 bases are a match to TRBD2. Germline CDR1 reads KGHSH; CDR2 reads LQKENI. J was trimmed by 7 bases and V by 1 base; bases with no gene match: 12. This CDR3 region has 16 residues. This CDR3 is CASSPRSLGSGGTQYF. CDR3 bases: TGTGCCAGCTCACCACGGTCTCTCGGCTCGGGAGGGACCCAGTACTTC.

The table lists this clone with a count of one. V is TRBV7-3 and J is TRBJ1-2; unclear D gene. The CDR3 is made up of 17 amino acids. Germline lookup yields CDR1 SGHTA and CDR2 FQGTGA. V was clipped by 5 bases and J by 0 bases, with 19 bases between them. CDR3 coding DNA: TGTGCCAGCAGCCCAACGCGGGCTCCACCATCTAACTATGGCTACACCTTC. It yields the protein CASSPTRAPPSNYGYTF.

The chain is built from TRBV6-1 and TRBJ2-7; TRBD2 matches 8 bases. Germline CDR1 and CDR2: MNHNS and SASEGT. The CDR3 is 14 amino acids. Trimming at V came to 6 bases and at J to 4 bases, leaving 8 bases not matched to a gene. For the CDR3, the DNA is TGTGCCAGCAGCTCGCGGGGGGAATTATACGAGCAGTACTTC. This sequence encodes CASSSRGELYEQYF.

The chain uses TRBV6-6 and TRBJ1-3, with 9 bases that match TRBD1. The CDR3 sequence is 16 residues long. CDR1 MNHNY and CDR2 SVGAGI come from the germline V gene (reference sequence). After removal of 6 bases from V and 3 bases from J, the junction contained 9 bases not matched to a gene. The CDR3 sequence is CASRGTGSSVGNTIYF. The CDR3 coding sequence is TGTGCCAGCAGGGGGACAGGGTCGTCCGTTGGAAACACCATATATTTT.

The gene calls are TRBV5-8 and TRBJ1-1, with D tentatively TRBD1 (6 bases). The CDR3 length is 13 residues. Trimming removed 10 bases from V and 7 bases from J, with 20 bases in between. The germline gives CDR1 SGHTS, CDR2 YDEGEE. The CDR3 DNA follows: TGTGCCTCGGAAAGGGGGATAGGTGGTGAAGCTTTCTTT. Translation gives CASERGIGGEAFF. Together with reference TRBV5-8 and TRBJ1-1, the CDR3 gives the full variable domain: EAGVTQSPTHLIKTRGQQATLRCSPISGHTSVYWYQQALGLGLQFLLWYDEGEERNRGNFPPRFSGRQFPNYSSELNVNALELEDSALYLCASERGIGGEAFFGQGTRLTVV.

The V call is TRBV27, the J call TRBJ2-7; D not certain. The CDR3 is 11 amino acids. The V end was cut by 6 bases, the J end by 2 bases, with 5 bases between. The germline CDR1 and CDR2 sequences are MNHEY and SMNVEV (reference sequence). For the CDR3, the DNA is TGTGCCAGCAGCTCCCCCTACGAGCAGTACTTC. Amino acids: CASSSPYEQYF.

This chain uses TRBV27 with TRBJ1-5; 7 bases map to TRBD1. In germline, CDR1 is MNHEY, CDR2 SMNVEV (reference sequence). V gave up 8 bases and J gave up 0 bases; unmatched junction bases: 4. The CDR3 has 14 amino acids. The CDR3 bases are TGTGCCAGCTCGGGACAGTTTAGCAATCAGCCCCAGCATTTT. Encoded protein: CASSGQFSNQPQHF.

The chain joins TRBV15 to TRBJ1-1; D remains ambiguous. Trimming cost V 1 base and J 3 bases, with 6 bases left between them. The germline CDR1 and CDR2 sequences are LNHNV and YYDKDF (reference sequence). This CDR3 comprises 13 residues. CDR3 region: CATSRGGDTEAFF. The CDR3 nucleotides read TGTGCCACCAGCAGAGGCGGGGACACTGAAGCTTTCTTT. Drawing the rest from reference TRBV15 and TRBJ1-1, the complete variable domain is DAMVIQNPRYQVTQFGKPVTLSCSQTLNHNVMYWYQQKSSQAPKLLFHYYDKDFNNEADTPDNFQSRRPNTSFCFLDIRSPGLGDTAMYLCATSRGGDTEAFFGQGTRLTVV.

The V and J genes are TRBV27 and TRBJ1-2; possibly TRBD1 for D (5 bases). Trimming shortened V by 6 bases and J by 7 bases, and 15 bases separated the two germline ends. Germline CDR1 and CDR2: MNHEY and SMNVEV (reference sequence). The CDR3 runs 13 residues. Written as DNA, the CDR3 is TGTGCCAGCAGCCAAGTGGGGGGGGTTGGCTACACCTTC. Translated: CASSQVGGVGYTF.

CDR3 bases: TGTGCCAGCAGCCAAGATCACGGGACAGAGGTGCTAGCCAAAAACATTCAGTACTTC. It codes for CASSQDHGTEVLAKNIQYF. The chain uses TRBV4-2 and TRBJ2-4; 7 positions agree with TRBD1. Germline V gene data show CDR1 as LGHNA and CDR2 as YNFKEQ. The CDR3 spans 19 residues. V was pared by 0 bases and J by 0 bases, with 11 bases of the junction left unmatched.